The entry below gives a single TCR beta chain sequence along with its context. The CDR3 totals 15 residues. Germline CDR1 is ENHRY and CDR2 is SYGVKD. V was pared by 4 bases and J by 7 bases, with 9 bases of the junction left unmatched. TCRdb's table, derived via immunoSEQ multiplex PCR, lists solely in-frame clones and lacks some. The sample yields some 68,000 clones, about 94% seen once. This receptor was identified in a man between 40 and 49 years old with rheumatoid arthritis. This chain connects TRBV10-3 to TRBJ2-7; the match to TRBD2 covers 11 bases. The sample was PBMCs. In DNA form, the CDR3 reads TGTGCCATCAGTGGAGGTAGCGGGAGGGCCGGGGAGCAGTACTTC. Amino acids: CAISGGSGRAGEQYF.